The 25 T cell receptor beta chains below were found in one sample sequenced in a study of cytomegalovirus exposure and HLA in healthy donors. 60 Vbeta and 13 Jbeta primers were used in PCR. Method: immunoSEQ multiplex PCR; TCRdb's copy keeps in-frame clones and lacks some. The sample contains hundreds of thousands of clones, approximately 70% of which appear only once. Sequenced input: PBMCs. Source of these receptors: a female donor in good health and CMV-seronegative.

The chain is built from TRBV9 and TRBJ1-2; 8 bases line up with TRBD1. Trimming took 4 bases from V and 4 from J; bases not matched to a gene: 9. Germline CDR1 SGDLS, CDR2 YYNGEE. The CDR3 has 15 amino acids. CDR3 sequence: CASSSDRDRSYGYTF. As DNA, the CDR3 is TGTGCCAGCAGCAGTGACCGGGACAGGTCCTATGGCTACACCTTC.

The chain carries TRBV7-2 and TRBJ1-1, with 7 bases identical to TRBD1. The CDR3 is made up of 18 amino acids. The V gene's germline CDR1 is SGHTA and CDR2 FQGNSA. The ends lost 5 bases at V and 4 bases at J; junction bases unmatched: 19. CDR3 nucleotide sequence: TGTGCCAGCAGCCTCAGCCCACCTGGGGACAGCTTACCCACTGAAGCTTTCTTT. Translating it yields CASSLSPPGDSLPTEAFF.

The CDR3 here is CASSIFSSGQETQYF. As DNA, the CDR3 is TGTGCCAGTAGTATCTTCTCTAGCGGCCAAGAGACCCAGTACTTC. The V gene is TRBV19, the J gene TRBJ2-5; 7 positions agree with TRBD2. Germline CDR1 reads LNHDA; CDR2 reads SQIVND (reference sequence). The CDR3 runs to 15 residues. The trim removed 3 bases at V and 1 base at J, leaving 5 bases unmatched. The entire variable domain, with the rest obtained from reference TRBV19 and TRBJ2-5, is as follows: DGGITQSPKYLFRKEGQNVTLSCEQNLNHDAMYWYRQDPGQGLRLIYYSQIVNDFQKGDIAEGYSVSREKKESFPLTVTSAQKNPTAFYLCASSIFSSGQETQYFGPGTRLLVL.

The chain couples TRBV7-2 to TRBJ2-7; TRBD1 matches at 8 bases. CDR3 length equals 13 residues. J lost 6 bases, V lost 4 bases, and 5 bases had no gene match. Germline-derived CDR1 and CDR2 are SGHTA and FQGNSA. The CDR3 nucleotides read TGTGCCAGCAGCTGGGGCAGGGGGCGCGAGCAGTACTTC. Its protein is CASSWGRGREQYF. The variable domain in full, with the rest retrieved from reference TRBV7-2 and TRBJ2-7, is GAGVSQSPSNKVTEKGKDVELRCDPISGHTALYWYRQSLGQGLEFLIYFQGNSAPDKSGLPSDRFSAERTGGSVSTLTIQRTQQEDSAVYLCASSWGRGREQYFGPGTRLTVT.

The CDR3 is CASSLGTSVYNEQFF. The CDR3 DNA follows: TGTGCCAGCAGCCTCGGGACTAGCGTATACAATGAGCAGTTCTTC. The gene calls are TRBV27 and TRBJ2-1, with TRBD2 matching over 10 bases. The germline CDR1 and CDR2 sequences are MNHEY and SMNVEV (reference sequence). CDR3 length equals 15 residues. The V segment lost 6 bases and the J segment 4 bases; nucleotides outside the gene matches: 6.

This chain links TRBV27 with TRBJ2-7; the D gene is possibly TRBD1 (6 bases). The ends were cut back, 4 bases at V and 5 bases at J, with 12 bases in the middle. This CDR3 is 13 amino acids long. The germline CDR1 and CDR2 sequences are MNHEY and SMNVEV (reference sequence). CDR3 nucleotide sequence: TGTGCCAGCAGTTATGGTGGGGGCAACGAGCAGTACTTC. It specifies CASSYGGGNEQYF.

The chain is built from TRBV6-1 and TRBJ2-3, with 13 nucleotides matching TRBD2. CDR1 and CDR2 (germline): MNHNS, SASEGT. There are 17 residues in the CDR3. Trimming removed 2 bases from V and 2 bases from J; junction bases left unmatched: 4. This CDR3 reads CASSEQGLAGYTDTQYF. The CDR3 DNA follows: TGTGCCAGCAGTGAACAGGGACTAGCGGGATACACAGATACGCAGTATTTT.

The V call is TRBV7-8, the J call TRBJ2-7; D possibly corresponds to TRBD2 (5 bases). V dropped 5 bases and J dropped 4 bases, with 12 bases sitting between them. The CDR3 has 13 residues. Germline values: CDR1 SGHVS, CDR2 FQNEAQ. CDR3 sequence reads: CASSHTGIYEQYF. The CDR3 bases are TGTGCCAGCAGCCACACCGGGATATACGAGCAGTACTTC.

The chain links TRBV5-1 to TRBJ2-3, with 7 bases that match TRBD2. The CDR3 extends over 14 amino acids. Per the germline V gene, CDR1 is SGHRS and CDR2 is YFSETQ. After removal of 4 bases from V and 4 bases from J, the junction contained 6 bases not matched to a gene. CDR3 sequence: CASSGTSDSDTQYF. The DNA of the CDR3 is TGCGCCAGCAGCGGAACTAGCGACTCAGATACGCAGTATTTT.

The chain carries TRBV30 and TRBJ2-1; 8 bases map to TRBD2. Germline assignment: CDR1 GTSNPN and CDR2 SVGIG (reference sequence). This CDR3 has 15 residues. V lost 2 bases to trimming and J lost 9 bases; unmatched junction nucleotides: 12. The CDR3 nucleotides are TGTGCCTGGAGTCCCGGTCGGGCGGGAGGCGGTGAGCAGTTCTTC. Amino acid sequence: CAWSPGRAGGGEQFF.

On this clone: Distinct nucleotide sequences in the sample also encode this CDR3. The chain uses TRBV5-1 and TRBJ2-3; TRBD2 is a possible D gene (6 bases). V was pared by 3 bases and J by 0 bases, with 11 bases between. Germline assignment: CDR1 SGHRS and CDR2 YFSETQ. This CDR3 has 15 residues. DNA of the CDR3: TGCGCCAGCAGCTCCGGGACTCCAAGCACAGATACGCAGTATTTT. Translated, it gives CASSSGTPSTDTQYF.

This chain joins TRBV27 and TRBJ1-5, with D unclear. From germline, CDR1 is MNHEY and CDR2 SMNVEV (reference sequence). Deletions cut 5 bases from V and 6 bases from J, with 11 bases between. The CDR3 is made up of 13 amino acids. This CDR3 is CASSQDFRQPQHF. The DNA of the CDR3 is TGTGCCAGCAGTCAGGATTTTCGTCAGCCCCAGCATTTT.

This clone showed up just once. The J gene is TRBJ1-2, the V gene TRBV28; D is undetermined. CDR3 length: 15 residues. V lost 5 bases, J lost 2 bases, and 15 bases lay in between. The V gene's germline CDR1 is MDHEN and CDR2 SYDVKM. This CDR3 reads CASSRMGGRNYGYTF. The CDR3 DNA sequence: TGTGCCAGCAGTCGGATGGGAGGCAGGAACTATGGCTACACCTTC.

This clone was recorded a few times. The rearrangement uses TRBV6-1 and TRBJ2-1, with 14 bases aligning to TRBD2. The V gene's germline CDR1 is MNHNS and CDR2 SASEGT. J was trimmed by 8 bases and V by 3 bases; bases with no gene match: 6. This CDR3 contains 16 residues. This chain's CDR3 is CASSDGGLAGVDEQFF. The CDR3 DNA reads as TGTGCCAGCAGTGATGGGGGACTAGCGGGAGTGGATGAGCAGTTCTTC.

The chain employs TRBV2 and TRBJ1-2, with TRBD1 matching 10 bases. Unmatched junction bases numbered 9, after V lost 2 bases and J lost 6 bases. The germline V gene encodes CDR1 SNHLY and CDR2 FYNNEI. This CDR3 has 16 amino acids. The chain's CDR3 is CASSEKGTGVGDGYTF. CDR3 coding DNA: TGTGCCAGCAGTGAAAAAGGGACAGGGGTAGGGGATGGCTACACCTTC. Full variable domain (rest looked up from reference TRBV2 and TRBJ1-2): EPEVTQTPSHQVTQMGQEVILRCVPISNHLYFYWYRQILGQKVEFLVSFYNNEISEKSEIFDDQFSVERPDGSNFTLKIRSTKLEDSAMYFCASSEKGTGVGDGYTFGSGTRLTVV.

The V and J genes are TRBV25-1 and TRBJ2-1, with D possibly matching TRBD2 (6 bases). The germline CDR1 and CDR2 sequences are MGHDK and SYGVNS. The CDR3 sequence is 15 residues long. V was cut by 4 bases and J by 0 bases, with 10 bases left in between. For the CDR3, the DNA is TGTGCCAGCAGTGCCCTCGGGGGCTCCTACAATGAGCAGTTCTTC. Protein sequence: CASSALGGSYNEQFF.

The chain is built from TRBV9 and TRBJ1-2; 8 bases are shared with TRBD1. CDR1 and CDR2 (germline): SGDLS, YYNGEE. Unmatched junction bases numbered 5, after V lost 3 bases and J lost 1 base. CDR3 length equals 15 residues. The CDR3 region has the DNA TGTGCCAGCAGCGGGGGGACAGGTCTTAACTATGGCTACACCTTC. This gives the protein CASSGGTGLNYGYTF.

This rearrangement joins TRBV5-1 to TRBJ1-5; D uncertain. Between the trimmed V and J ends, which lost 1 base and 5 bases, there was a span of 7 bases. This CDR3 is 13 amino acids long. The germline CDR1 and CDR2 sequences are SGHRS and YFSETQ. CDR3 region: CASSLSPDQPQHF. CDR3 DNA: TGCGCCAGCAGCTTGTCCCCGGATCAGCCCCAGCATTTT. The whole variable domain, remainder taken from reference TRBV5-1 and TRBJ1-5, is KAGVTQTPRYLIKTRGQQVTLSCSPISGHRSVSWYQQTPGQGLQFLFEYFSETQRNKGNFPGRFSGRQFSNSRSEMNVSTLELGDSALYLCASSLSPDQPQHFGDGTRLSIL.

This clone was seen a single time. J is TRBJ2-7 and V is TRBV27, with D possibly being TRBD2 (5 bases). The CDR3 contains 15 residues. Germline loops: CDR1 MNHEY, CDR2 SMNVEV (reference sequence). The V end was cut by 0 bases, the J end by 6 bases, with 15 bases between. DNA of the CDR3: TGTGCCAGCAGTTTATCGGCCGGGCCGGGGTTCGAGCAGTACTTC. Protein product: CASSLSAGPGFEQYF.

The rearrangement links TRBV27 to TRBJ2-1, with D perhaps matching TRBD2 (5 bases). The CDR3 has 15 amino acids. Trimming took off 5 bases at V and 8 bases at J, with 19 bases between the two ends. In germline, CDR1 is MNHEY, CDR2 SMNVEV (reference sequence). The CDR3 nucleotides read TGTGCCAGCAGTCCACTCCCGAGTATTAGCGATGAGCAGTTCTTC. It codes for CASSPLPSISDEQFF.

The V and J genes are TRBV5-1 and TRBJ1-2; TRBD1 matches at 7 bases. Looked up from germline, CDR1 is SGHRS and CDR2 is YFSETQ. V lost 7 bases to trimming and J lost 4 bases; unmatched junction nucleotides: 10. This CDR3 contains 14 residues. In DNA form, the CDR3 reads TGCGCCAGCCGGGAGACAGGGTCCGGCTATGGCTACACCTTC. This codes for CASRETGSGYGYTF.

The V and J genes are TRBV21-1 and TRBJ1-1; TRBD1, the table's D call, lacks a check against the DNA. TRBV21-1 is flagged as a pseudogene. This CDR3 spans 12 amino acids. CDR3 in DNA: TGTGCCAGTACCCCAGGGGCACCTGAAGCTTTCTTT. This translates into CASTPGAPEAFF.

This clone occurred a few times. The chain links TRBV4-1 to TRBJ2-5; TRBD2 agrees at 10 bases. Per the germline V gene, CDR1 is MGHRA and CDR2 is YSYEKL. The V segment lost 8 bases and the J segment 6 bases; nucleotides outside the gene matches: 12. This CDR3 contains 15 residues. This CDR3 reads CASALAGVDVKTQYF. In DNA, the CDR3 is TGCGCCAGCGCTCTAGCGGGAGTCGATGTAAAGACCCAGTACTTC.

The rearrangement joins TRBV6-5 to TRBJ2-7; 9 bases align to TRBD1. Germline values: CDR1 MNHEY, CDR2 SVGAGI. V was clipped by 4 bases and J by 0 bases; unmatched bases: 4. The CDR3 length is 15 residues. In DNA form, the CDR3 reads TGTGCCAGCAGTTGGACAGGGGCCTCCTCCTACGAGCAGTACTTC. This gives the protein CASSWTGASSYEQYF.

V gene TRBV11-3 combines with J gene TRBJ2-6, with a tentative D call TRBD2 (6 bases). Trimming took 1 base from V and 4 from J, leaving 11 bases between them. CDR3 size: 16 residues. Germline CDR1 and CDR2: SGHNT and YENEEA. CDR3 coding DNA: TGTGCCAGCAGCTTAGGTATGGGGAGGGGGGCCAACGTCCTGACTTTC. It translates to CASSLGMGRGANVLTF.